The 27 T cell receptor beta chains reported below all come from one sample, sequenced in a study of control samples from healthy donors and cancer patients. Libraries were prepared by immunoSEQ multiplex PCR; TCRdb keeps only in-frame clonotypes and omits some of them. The sample yields about 100,000 clones, more than 85% seen once. The sample comprised blood. These receptors were obtained from a woman between 50 and 59 years old in good health.

CDR3 bases: TGCAGTGCTAGTAGGCGCCCTAGTCAGCCCCAGCATTTT. It encodes CSASRRPSQPQHF. This sequence joins TRBV20-1 and TRBJ1-5; D not resolved. Germline-derived CDR1 and CDR2 are DFQATT and SNEGSKA (reference sequence). CDR3 length: 13 residues. Trimming pared 3 bases from V and 6 bases from J, leaving 12 bases between.

The count of this clone is one. J is TRBJ1-5 and V is TRBV7-2, with 7 bases identical to TRBD1. The CDR3 consists of 15 residues. CDR1 and CDR2 (germline): SGHTA, FQGNSA. Germline trimming cut 3 bases from V and 5 bases from J; bases unmatched to any gene: 7. Here the CDR3 DNA reads TGTGCCAGCAGCTTGGATGACAGGGTCTATCAGCCCCAGCATTTT. This gives the protein CASSLDDRVYQPQHF.

The chain couples TRBV5-1 to TRBJ1-6; no definite D call. Germline V gene data show CDR1 as SGHRS and CDR2 as YFSETQ. Trimming shortened V by 3 bases and J by 9 bases, and 13 bases separated the two germline ends. The CDR3 is made up of 14 amino acids. The CDR3 here is CASSYGPEASPLHF. CDR3 in DNA: TGCGCCAGCAGCTACGGCCCTGAGGCTTCACCCCTCCACTTT.

The gene calls are TRBV18 and TRBJ1-3, with D unclear. Deletions cut 5 bases from V and 1 base from J, with 9 bases between. The CDR3 runs 14 residues. The germline gives CDR1 KGHSH, CDR2 LQKENI. Here the CDR3 DNA reads TGTGCCAGCTCAAAAGACAATTCTGGAAACACCATATATTTT. Encoded protein: CASSKDNSGNTIYF.

In this sample, this clone turned up a few times. The chain has TRBV5-1 and TRBJ2-3, with D perhaps TRBD1 (5 bases). Germline CDR1 SGHRS, CDR2 YFSETQ. The CDR3 spans 14 residues. The ends were cut back, 5 bases at V and 4 bases at J, with 14 bases in the middle. The CDR3 coding sequence is TGCGCCAGCAGGTTCCAGGGTTACCCAGATACGCAGTATTTT. This codes for CASRFQGYPDTQYF.

This chain links TRBV19 with TRBJ1-1; D ambiguous. Germline V gene sequence: CDR1 LNHDA, CDR2 SQIVND (reference sequence). V was shortened by 1 base and J by 1 base, with 10 bases between the two germline ends. The CDR3 is 15 amino acids. The chain's CDR3 is CASSIVQAPNTEAFF. The CDR3 region has the DNA TGTGCCAGTAGTATAGTGCAGGCGCCGAACACTGAAGCTTTCTTT.

CDR3 residues: CSPYGYTF. DNA of the CDR3: TGCAGTCCATATGGCTACACCTTC. The V call is TRBV20-1, the J call TRBJ1-2; D unclear. The CDR3 has 8 amino acids. Germline V CDR1 and CDR2: DFQATT, SNEGSKA (reference sequence). Trimming pared 8 bases from V and 5 bases from J, leaving 3 bases between.

The V gene is TRBV5-1, the J gene TRBJ2-5; TRBD2 matches at 13 bases. This CDR3 has 15 amino acids. The germline V gene encodes CDR1 SGHRS and CDR2 YFSETQ. The V segment lost 5 bases and the J segment 5 bases; nucleotides outside the gene matches: 6. CDR3 protein: CASSTTSGGAETQYF. CDR3 nucleotides: TGCGCCAGCAGTACCACTAGCGGGGGGGCGGAGACCCAGTACTTC. Drawing the rest from reference TRBV5-1 and TRBJ2-5, the complete variable domain is KAGVTQTPRYLIKTRGQQVTLSCSPISGHRSVSWYQQTPGQGLQFLFEYFSETQRNKGNFPGRFSGRQFSNSRSEMNVSTLELGDSALYLCASSTTSGGAETQYFGPGTRLLVL.

V and J are TRBV29-1 and TRBJ2-3; D uncertain. CDR3 size: 10 residues. Trimming removed 7 bases from V and 5 bases from J, with 7 bases in between. The germline CDR1 and CDR2 sequences are SQVTM and ANQGSEA. This CDR3 is CSANGDTQYF. CDR3 coding DNA: TGCAGCGCGAACGGAGATACGCAGTATTTT.

The genes are TRBV6-5 and TRBJ2-7; TRBD2 is a possible D gene (6 bases). This CDR3 comprises 15 residues. The V gene lost 5 bases and the J gene lost 5 bases, with 19 bases spanning the gap. Germline lookup yields CDR1 MNHEY and CDR2 SVGAGI. As DNA, the CDR3 is TGTGCCAGCAGTCGGGGACTCAGTCGTACGGACGAGCAGTACGTC. Translated: CASSRGLSRTDEQYV.

This chain links TRBV21-1 with TRBJ2-7; TRBD1 reflects the table's D call only, with no check against the DNA. TRBV21-1 is deemed a pseudogene. The CDR3 sequence is 14 residues long. CDR3 in amino acids: CASSKVGQNYEQYV. CDR3 bases: TGTGCCAGCAGCAAAGTTGGACAGAACTACGAGCAGTACGTC.

The chain combines TRBV12-3 or TRBV12-4 with TRBJ1-5; no clear D gene. CDR3 length: 13 residues. V gave up 5 bases and J gave up 9 bases, with 14 bases separating them. The CDR3 here is CASSPDGVRPQHF. The CDR3 coding sequence is TGTGCCAGCAGTCCCGACGGGGTTCGGCCCCAGCATTTT.

There are a few counts of this clone. The rearrangement links TRBV2 to TRBJ2-1; 7 nucleotides agree with TRBD2. Germline CDR1 and CDR2: SNHLY and FYNNEI. J gave up 0 bases and V 6 bases, and 5 bases lay outside the gene matches. CDR3 length equals 15 residues. The CDR3 sequence: CASSLASGSYNEQFF. CDR3 DNA: TGTGCCAGCAGCCTTGCTAGCGGCTCCTACAATGAGCAGTTCTTC.

The chain is built from TRBV7-2 and TRBJ2-7; 7 bases line up with TRBD1. The germline V gene encodes CDR1 SGHTA and CDR2 FQGNSA. V shed 1 base, J shed 6 bases, and the junction held 9 bases outside the gene matches. This CDR3 is built from 15 residues. CDR3: CASSLETGRYGEQYV. The CDR3 DNA reads TGTGCCAGCAGCTTAGAGACAGGGCGGTACGGCGAGCAGTACGTC.

The V gene is TRBV3-1 (or the pseudogene TRBV3-2), the J gene TRBJ1-2, with 7 bases identical to TRBD1. CDR3 length equals 17 residues. V was clipped by 2 bases and J by 4 bases; unmatched bases: 13. CDR1 LGHDT and CDR2 YNNKEL come from the germline V gene (reference sequence). The CDR3 bases are TGTGCCAGCAGCCAACCCTACAGGGGCCGAACCTTCTATGGCTACACCTTC. Translated, it gives CASSQPYRGRTFYGYTF.

The V and J genes are TRBV7-2 and TRBJ1-1; perhaps TRBD1 as D (5 bases). Germline CDR1 SGHTA, CDR2 FQGNSA. The length of the CDR3 is 13 residues. The germline V and J ends were trimmed by 4 bases and 1 base, with 7 bases remaining between them. DNA of the CDR3: TGTGCCAGCAGCTGGGACGGGAACACTGAAGCTTTCTTT. This translates into CASSWDGNTEAFF.

The chain carries TRBV7-9 and TRBJ1-5; D possibly corresponds to TRBD1 (5 bases). Trimming shortened V by 1 base and J by 4 bases, and 11 bases separated the two germline ends. In germline, CDR1 is SEHNR, CDR2 FQNEAQ (reference sequence). The CDR3 is made up of 15 amino acids. The CDR3 sequence: CASSLGAGLNQPQHF. The CDR3 bases are TGTGCCAGCAGCTTAGGGGCGGGACTTAATCAGCCCCAGCATTTT.

This clone was seen only a few times. This chain uses TRBV6-1 with TRBJ1-1; D remains ambiguous. CDR3 size: 16 residues. Between the trimmed V and J ends, which lost 3 bases and 0 bases, there was a span of 14 bases. Germline V gives CDR1 MNHNS, CDR2 SASEGT. The CDR3, as DNA: TGTGCCAGCAGTGAGTGGACGGGGAGAATGAACACTGAAGCTTTCTTT. It translates to CASSEWTGRMNTEAFF.

V and J are TRBV24-1 and TRBJ2-2; 7 nucleotides match TRBD1. This CDR3 spans 17 amino acids. Germline loops: CDR1 KGHDR, CDR2 SFDVKD. Germline trimming cut 0 bases from V and 7 bases from J; bases unmatched to any gene: 10. The CDR3, as DNA: TGTGCCACCAGTGATTTGCTTTCGAACCGGGACAGCGGGGAGCTGTTTTTT. Translating gives CATSDLLSNRDSGELFF.

The genes are TRBV7-2 and TRBJ1-1; D is possibly TRBD1 (5 bases). Germline CDR1 is SGHTA and CDR2 is FQGNSA. V lost 2 bases and J lost 6, with 7 bases in between. The CDR3 extends over 12 amino acids. The CDR3: CASSLRGAEAFF. CDR3 nucleotides: TGTGCCAGCAGCTTACGGGGGGCTGAAGCTTTCTTT.

The chain employs TRBV9 and TRBJ2-3, with a possible D match to TRBD2 (6 bases). CDR3 size: 18 residues. The germline CDR1 and CDR2 sequences are SGDLS and YYNGEE. V was clipped by 4 bases and J by 1 base, with 22 bases between them. The CDR3 DNA sequence: TGTGCCAGCAGCCCCATTTCCTGGGGGAGGCCCGGCACAGATACGCAGTATTTT. Translating gives CASSPISWGRPGTDTQYF.

The chain combines TRBV7-9 with TRBJ1-6, with D uncertain. With 1 base removed from V and 10 bases from J, the gap between germline ends came to 11 bases. The germline gives CDR1 SEHNR, CDR2 FQNEAQ (reference sequence). This CDR3 contains 14 residues. The DNA for the CDR3 is TGTGCCAGCAGCTTAGACCCGGGAAGGTCACCCCTCCACTTT. It is translated as CASSLDPGRSPLHF.

The rearrangement joins TRBV12-5 to TRBJ2-7, with TRBD2 matching over 9 bases. The junction had 3 bases not matched to a gene; V was cut back by 7 bases and J by 5 bases. The CDR3 length is 12 residues. CDR1 LGHNT and CDR2 FRNRAP come from the germline V gene. This chain's CDR3 is CASVGTSNEQYF. CDR3 DNA: TGTGCTAGTGTCGGGACTAGCAACGAGCAGTACTTC. The full variable domain, its missing parts supplied by reference TRBV12-5 and TRBJ2-7, is DARVTQTPRHKVTEMGQEVTMRCQPILGHNTVFWYRQTMMQGLELLAYFRNRAPLDDSGMPKDRFSAEMPDATLATLKIQPSEPRDSAVYFCASVGTSNEQYFGPGTRLTVT.

The V gene is TRBV4-1, the J gene TRBJ1-3; tentatively, D is TRBD1 (5 bases). Trimming took off 0 bases at V and 3 bases at J, with 9 bases between the two ends. CDR1 and CDR2 (germline): MGHRA, YSYEKL. This CDR3 has 15 amino acids. DNA of the CDR3: TGCGCCAGCAGCCAAGATGGGACGGATGGAAACACCATATATTTT. Encoded protein: CASSQDGTDGNTIYF.

This clone was detected only a few times. The CDR3 loop reads CASSLREGSETQYF. CDR3 sequence (DNA): TGTGCCAGCTCTCTCAGGGAGGGTTCAGAGACCCAGTACTTC. This chain links TRBV18 with TRBJ2-5; 7 bases align to TRBD2. Germline trimming cut 6 bases from V and 4 bases from J; bases unmatched to any gene: 8. The CDR3 sequence is 14 residues long. Germline loops: CDR1 KGHSH, CDR2 LQKENI.

The rearrangement links TRBV24-1 to TRBJ2-6; D is unresolved. Germline CDR1 reads KGHDR; CDR2 reads SFDVKD. The germline V and J ends were trimmed by 3 bases and 0 bases, with 11 bases remaining between them. CDR3 size: 17 residues. In DNA form, the CDR3 reads TGTGCCACCAGTGATGTGACATCTTTCTCTGGGGCCAACGTCCTGACTTTC. Translation: CATSDVTSFSGANVLTF.

This chain links TRBV2 with TRBJ2-5, with D possibly called TRBD1 or TRBD2 (5 bases each). The CDR3 covers 12 residues. V was pared by 6 bases and J by 7 bases, with 12 bases between. CDR1 is SNHLY, CDR2 FYNNEI, per germline. CDR3 sequence (DNA): TGTGCCAGCAGCGGGGCCCCCGGGACCCAGTACTTC. Translating it yields CASSGAPGTQYF.